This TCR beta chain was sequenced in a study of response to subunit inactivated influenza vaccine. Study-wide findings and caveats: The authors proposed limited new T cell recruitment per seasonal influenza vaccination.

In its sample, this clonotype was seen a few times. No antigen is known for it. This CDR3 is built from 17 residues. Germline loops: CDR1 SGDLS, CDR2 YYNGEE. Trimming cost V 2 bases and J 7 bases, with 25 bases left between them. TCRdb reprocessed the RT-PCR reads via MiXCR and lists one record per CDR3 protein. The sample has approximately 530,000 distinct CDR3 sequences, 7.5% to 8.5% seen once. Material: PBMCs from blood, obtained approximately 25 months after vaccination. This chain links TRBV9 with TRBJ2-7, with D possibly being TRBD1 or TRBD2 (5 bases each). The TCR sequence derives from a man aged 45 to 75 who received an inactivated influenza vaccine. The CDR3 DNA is TGTGCCAGCAGCGTGGGGGTGGGAGACTCATCACGGGGAGAGCAGTACTTC. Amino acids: CASSVGVGDSSRGEQYF.